This TCR beta chain was documented in a study of cytomegalovirus exposure and HLA in healthy donors. Method: immunoSEQ multiplex PCR; TCRdb's copy keeps in-frame clones and lacks some. The table lists 150,000 to 200,000 clones, 84% of them singletons. This clone occurred a few times. Other DNA sequences of this sample code for an identical CDR3. Sequencing used PBMCs. This receptor was taken from a woman aged 25 to 39 in good health and CMV-seropositive.

In DNA, the CDR3 is TGCAGCGTGGACAGGGTGAACACTGAAGCTTTCTTT. Its protein is CSVDRVNTEAFF. This sequence joins TRBV29-1 and TRBJ1-1; 8 bases map to TRBD1. Germline V lookup: CDR1 SQVTM, CDR2 ANQGSEA. The CDR3 sequence is 12 residues long. The V segment lost 6 bases and the J segment 0 bases; nucleotides outside the gene matches: 0.